What follows is one TCR beta chain and its context. Its antigen is unknown. Genomic DNA (roughly 2.2 micrograms) was obtained from cryopreserved PBMCs for construction of TCR beta libraries. The intended depth for sequencing was 1 in 200,000 to 1 in 1 million T cells. Measured with immunoSEQ multiplex PCR; TCRdb has only the in-frame clones, and not every one. The profile shows 200,000 or so clones, more than 75% of them singletons. This sample was included in a study of cytotoxic CD8 clonotypes in ibrutinib-treated CLL. Study-wide context: Included were 11 relapsed/refractory and approximately 15 treatment-naive patients, of whom around 17 were IGHV unmutated.

Trimming shortened V by 0 bases and J by 0 bases, and 7 bases separated the two germline ends. This CDR3 region has 15 residues. The V gene's germline CDR1 is SGHKS and CDR2 YYEKEE (reference sequence). Study outcomes and limitations: Clonality went up at the time of ibrutinib response, stayed stable in sustained remission, and later dropped back toward its baseline level at progression.

The TCR sequence derives from a human donor with chronic lymphocytic leukemia. This rearrangement joins TRBV5-5 to TRBJ1-3, with D possibly matching TRBD1 (5 bases). This sample comprised PBMCs, obtained after 12 months of ibrutinib treatment. CDR3 coding DNA: TGTGCCAGCAGCTTGGCGGGGCTCTCTGGAAACACCATATATTTT. This encodes CASSLAGLSGNTIYF.